This TCR beta chain was sequenced in a study of control samples from healthy donors and cancer patients. The assay was immunoSEQ multiplex PCR, and TCRdb's table has in-frame clones only and misses some. The data hold about 44,000 clones, with about 87% observed a single time. V dropped 0 bases and J dropped 0 bases, with 15 bases sitting between them. The V gene's germline CDR1 is LGHDT and CDR2 YNNKEL (reference sequence). CDR3 size: 18 residues. This receptor was taken from a woman aged 55-69 years with lung cancer. The V gene is TRBV3-1 (or the pseudogene TRBV3-2), the J gene TRBJ2-1, with D tentatively TRBD2 (6 bases). The sample was PBMCs. CDR3 loop: CASSQDRVGGTSYNEQFF. The CDR3 DNA reads TGTGCCAGCAGCCAAGACAGGGTCGGGGGAACCTCCTACAATGAGCAGTTCTTC.